The rows below give T cell receptor beta chains drawn from one sample of a study of blood T cell repertoires in COVID-19. Measured with immunoSEQ multiplex PCR; TCRdb has only the in-frame clones, and not every one. The sample carries just over 300,000 clones, 75% to 90% recorded once. The specimen sequenced was PBMCs or T cells enriched from blood (not recorded which). The source of these receptors is a woman in her 40s who had recovered from COVID-19. Each CDR3 is given with its conserved first and last residue. A D gene is named only where the DNA matches it firmly. Clone sizes are given selectively: once, few, many, or a class where the clone is expanded.

D,V,J,size,DNA,CDR3
-,TRBV9,TRBJ1-1,-,TGTGCCAGCAGCACAATCACAGGGAAGGAAGCTTTCTTT,CASSTITGKEAFF
-,TRBV30,TRBJ2-7,-,TGTGCCTGGGACCGTACGGGGGAGCAGTACTTC,CAWDRTGEQYF
-,TRBV5-1,TRBJ2-3,-,TGCGCCAGCTCATCCGGCTATAGGAGACCAGATACGCAGTATTTT,CASSSGYRRPDTQYF
TRBD1,TRBV20-1,TRBJ1-1,once,TGCAGTGCTAGTAGGGACAGGGGGCATCTTATGAACACTGAAGCTTTCTTT,CSASRDRGHLMNTEAFF
TRBD1,TRBV29-1,TRBJ1-5,-,TGCAGCGTTGCCTCTGGACAGGGAGGGAATCAGCCCCAGCATTTT,CSVASGQGGNQPQHF
TRBD1,TRBV6-5,TRBJ2-2,once,TGTGCCAGCAGTTTAGGACAGGCTGACAGGGAGCTGTTTTTT,CASSLGQADRELFF
-,TRBV19,TRBJ1-1,-,TGTGCCAGTAGTATAAGCAGGCTGAACACTGAAGCTTTCTTT,CASSISRLNTEAFF
-,TRBV9,TRBJ1-3,-,TGTGCCAGCAGCGTGGGAGGGGAAGGGGCAGGTGGAAACACCATATATTTT,CASSVGGEGAGGNTIYF
-,TRBV19,TRBJ1-2,-,TGTGCCAGTAGACTCTCGCCCACGCAAGCTAACTATGGCTACACCTTC,CASRLSPTQANYGYTF
-,TRBV6-5,TRBJ2-1,-,TGTGCCAGCAGTTACGGGAGGGGGGTGCTCTACAATGAGCAGTTCTTC,CASSYGRGVLYNEQFF
-,TRBV14,TRBJ1-1,-,TGTGCCAGTCAGAGGGACACTGAAGCTTTCTTT,CASQRDTEAFF
TRBD2,TRBV7-9,TRBJ2-3,-,TGTGCCAGCAGCTATCTAGCGGGAGTAGGCACAGATACGCAGTATTTT,CASSYLAGVGTDTQYF
-,TRBV7-3,TRBJ2-3,-,TGTGCCAGCAGCCCTAAGGGGCACACAGATACGCAGTATTTT,CASSPKGHTDTQYF
TRBD2,TRBV10-3,TRBJ2-5,few,TGTGCCATCAGTGCGGGGGGGGAGACCCAGTACTTC,CAISAGGETQYF
TRBD2,TRBV18,TRBJ2-5,-,TGTGCCAGCTCACCACGTACTAGCGGGGAAGAGACCCAGTACTTC,CASSPRTSGEETQYF
TRBD2,TRBV19,TRBJ2-7,-,TGTGCCAGTAGTATAGTAGCGGGAGGGTCCTACGAGCAGTACTTC,CASSIVAGGSYEQYF
-,TRBV6-5,TRBJ1-1,-,TGTGCCAGCAGTTATTTCACACCGAACACTGAAGCTTTCTTT,CASSYFTPNTEAFF
TRBD1,TRBV18,TRBJ1-1,-,TGTGCCAGCACCGCCGGGACAGCGAACACTGAAGCTTTCTTT,CASTAGTANTEAFF
-,TRBV9,TRBJ1-6,-,TGTGCCAGCAATATCGGAGAATCACCCCTCCACTTT,CASNIGESPLHF
-,TRBV24-1,TRBJ2-1,-,TGTGCCACCAGTGACAATATTAGCGGTAAGAGGGCGAATGAGCAGTTCTTC,CATSDNISGKRANEQFF